In this sample, the clone carrying this TCR beta chain turned up a few times. Its antigen is currently unknown. The sample belongs to a study of vaccination and CD4 T cells after COVID-19. Background on the study: Stimulation of cells relied on overlapping spike peptides derived from SARS-CoV-2, HCoV-NL63, HCoV-OC43 and HCoV-229E.

Treatment here: roughly nine-day PBMC culture with coronavirus spike peptide pools or control peptides (ViraFEST assay). The unexposed donor's CD4+ T cells were collected before the COVID-19 pandemic (2011-2018). Trimming removed 3 bases from V and 9 bases from J, with 12 bases in between. This CDR3 is built from 13 residues. Per germline, CDR1 SGHVS and CDR2 FQNEAQ. The Oncomine TCR Beta short-read assay sequenced DNA from cultured CD4+ T cells. Cultured CD4+ T cells were the source of extracted genomic DNA. TCRdb called the PCR reads again in MiXCR, with one record for every CDR3 protein. The sample lists around 8,200 distinct CDR3 sequences, around 50% seen once, with nearly 25% in the top ten.

Sequencing input: CD4+ T cells from blood, cultured in vitro. The sequence came from a human donor in good health. This chain uses TRBV7-8 with TRBJ1-5, with D hard to call. As DNA, the CDR3 is TGTGCCAGCAGCTTGAGGCAGTTGGGGCCCCAGCATTTT. Its protein is CASSLRQLGPQHF.